This T cell receptor (beta chain) stems from a study of identical twins' blood T cells. Study-level points and caveats: Twins reportedly had markedly more similar V usage than unrelated donors, even among out-of-frame TCRbeta clonotypes. Shared CDR3 clonotype counts between two donors mainly tracked the product of their cloneset sizes, twins included.

Likely shared infections and vaccines: all three twin pairs were reared together. With respect to this clonotype: The target antigen is unknown.

The CDR3 extends over 12 amino acids. Germline lookup yields CDR1 LNHDA and CDR2 SQIVND (reference sequence). Trimming removed 3 bases from V and 7 bases from J, with 9 bases in between. Using its own MiXCR run on the 5' RACE reads, TCRdb lists one record per CDR3 protein. Here the sample spans fewer than 450,000 distinct CDR3 sequences, about 28% being singletons. The sample was PBMCs. The clonotype originates from a woman aged 18-49 years in good health. The chain joins TRBV19 to TRBJ1-2; D not resolved. CDR3 amino acids: CASSIRLGGYTF. CDR3 in DNA: TGTGCCAGTAGTATCAGATTGGGTGGCTACACCTTC.